A single sample is the source of the 17 T cell receptor beta chains below, sequenced in a study of CD8+CD57+ T cells in acquired aplastic anemia. CDR3 and TCR beta VDJ profiling relied on a genomic DNA template. MiXCR, run by TCRdb on the reads, gives a single entry per CDR3 protein. Found here are 100,000 to 120,000 distinct CDR3 sequences, 51% of them singletons; the top ten hold roughly 31%. Sequenced: sorted CD4+, CD8+, or CD8+CD57+ T cells (not recorded which) from PBMCs. These receptors were collected from a human donor in good health, serving as a control.

V gene TRBV24-1 combines with J gene TRBJ2-3, with 13 positions matching TRBD2. CDR1 KGHDR and CDR2 SFDVKD come from the germline V gene. There are 16 residues in the CDR3. Trimming cost V 9 bases and J 2 bases; bases outside gene matches: 7. CDR3 sequence: CATRGLAGVSTDTQYF. CDR3 in DNA: TGTGCCACCCGCGGACTAGCGGGGGTATCCACAGATACGCAGTATTTT.

A remark on this clonotype: This may arise from a read error, as a much more abundant clone is one base away. The chain recombines TRBV10-3 with TRBJ1-3; D unresolved. Trimming shortened V by 3 bases and J by 5 bases, and 11 bases separated the two germline ends. Germline-derived CDR1 and CDR2 are ENHRY and SYGVKD. CDR3 size: 14 residues. The CDR3 coding sequence is TGTGCCATCAGTGACCGGGGAGTCAGAAACACCATATATTTT. It is translated as CAISDRGVRNTIYF.

The rearrangement links TRBV7-9 to TRBJ1-4, with TRBD1 as a possible D gene (5 bases). The CDR3 covers 13 residues. Looked up from germline, CDR1 is SEHNR and CDR2 is FQNEAQ (reference sequence). Trimming cost V 7 bases and J 5 bases, with 11 bases left between them. CDR3 region: CASNPGNNEKLFF. The CDR3 region has the DNA TGTGCCAGCAACCCAGGGAACAATGAAAAACTGTTTTTT.

The chain employs TRBV6-1 and TRBJ2-7; D gene unclear. CDR3 length equals 15 residues. CDR1 and CDR2 from the germline V gene are MNHNS and SASEGT. Trimming took off 7 bases at V and 6 bases at J, with 22 bases between the two ends. The CDR3 spells CASTLTPGSIGEQYF. DNA for the CDR3: TGTGCCAGCACCCTCACCCCGGGCTCGATTGGCGAGCAGTACTTC.

This clonotype was counted many times. The chain couples TRBV5-1 to TRBJ2-2; 8 bases match TRBD1. Trimming took 4 bases from V and 3 from J; bases not matched to a gene: 11. The CDR3 totals 17 residues. Germline V gene data show CDR1 as SGHRS and CDR2 as YFSETQ. The CDR3 is CASSPGAGTGYTGELFF. The CDR3 DNA sequence: TGCGCCAGCAGCCCGGGGGCCGGGACAGGTTACACCGGGGAGCTGTTTTTT.

In its sample, this clonotype was seen a few times. Here the CDR3 omits its conserved ending phenylalanine or tryptophan, so a read error is the likely source. The DNA is left out, because the CDR3 cannot be placed on it with certainty; the CDR3 is given as TCRdb lists it. V and J are TRBV25-1 and TRBJ2-6. Germline lookup yields CDR1 MGHDK and CDR2 SYGVNS. The CDR3 adds up to 8 amino acids, both ends counted. Here the CDR3 reads CASSGYTS.

This clonotype has a count of ten or more. The chain has TRBV9 and TRBJ2-7; TRBD2 aligns across 7 bases. The CDR3 contains 14 residues. Germline values: CDR1 SGDLS, CDR2 YYNGEE. V was clipped by 2 bases and J by 0 bases; unmatched bases: 2. The CDR3 reads CASSVGGSSYEQYF. As DNA, the CDR3 is TGTGCCAGCAGCGTCGGGGGGAGCTCCTACGAGCAGTACTTC.

This clonotype was seen repeatedly, ten times or more. The J gene is TRBJ1-5, the V gene TRBV6-2 or TRBV6-3; no firm D call. V shed 2 bases and J shed 7 bases, with 9 bases lying between them. CDR1 is MNHEY, CDR2 SVGEGT, per germline. This CDR3 comprises 13 residues. The CDR3 sequence is CASSYPQAQPQHF. The DNA for the CDR3 is TGTGCCAGCAGTTACCCACAAGCCCAGCCCCAGCATTTT.

V usage is TRBV7-3 and J usage is TRBJ2-1; no clear D. Germline lookup yields CDR1 SGHTA and CDR2 FQGTGA. The V end was cut by 6 bases, the J end by 7 bases, with 7 bases between. This CDR3 is built from 11 residues. CDR3 amino acids: CASRVGNEQFF. Here the CDR3 DNA reads TGTGCCAGCAGGGTGGGGAATGAGCAGTTCTTC.

The rearrangement uses TRBV7-9 and TRBJ1-4; no reliable D call. Trimming took off 5 bases at V and 4 bases at J, with 11 bases between the two ends. This CDR3 is built from 14 residues. CDR1 and CDR2 from the germline V gene are SEHNR and FQNEAQ (reference sequence). The CDR3 loop is CASSLGHSNEKLFF. The CDR3 DNA reads as TGTGCCAGCAGCCTAGGGCATAGTAATGAAAAACTGTTTTTT.

This chain joins TRBV11-2 and TRBJ1-4; D gene unclear. The CDR3 sequence is 17 residues long. Trimming cost V 5 bases and J 7 bases, with 23 bases left between them. The germline gives CDR1 SGHAT, CDR2 FQNNGV. The CDR3 DNA follows: TGTGCCAGCAGCGACTTACCCGACCTGGTACAGCTTGAAAAACTGTTTTTT. This encodes CASSDLPDLVQLEKLFF.

V gene TRBV9 combines with J gene TRBJ2-3, with TRBD2 as a possible D gene (6 bases). Germline lookup yields CDR1 SGDLS and CDR2 YYNGEE. Trimming left V 1 base short and J 1 base short, with 16 bases between. The CDR3 extends over 17 amino acids. The CDR3 nucleotides read TGTGCCAGCAGCGTAATGGACATGGGGGGAGGCACAGATACGCAGTATTTT. The encoded protein is CASSVMDMGGGTDTQYF.

The chain is built from TRBV5-1 and TRBJ1-6; D may be TRBD1 (5 bases). The CDR3 extends over 18 amino acids. Trimming took 2 bases from V and 7 from J, leaving 22 bases between them. The V gene's germline CDR1 is SGHRS and CDR2 YFSETQ. The CDR3 coding sequence is TGCGCCAGCAGCTTAGGTCTTCAGGGAGTAGGTGACAATTCACCCCTCCACTTT. Translating it yields CASSLGLQGVGDNSPLHF.

There are many counts of this clonotype. The J gene is TRBJ2-1, the V gene TRBV9, with D tentatively TRBD1 (5 bases). V shed 3 bases and J shed 7 bases, with 11 bases lying between them. There are 13 residues in the CDR3. Germline V lookup: CDR1 SGDLS, CDR2 YYNGEE. The CDR3 DNA follows: TGTGCCAGCAGCGATCGACAGTCGAATGAGCAGTTCTTC. Its protein is CASSDRQSNEQFF.

This clonotype was counted many times. The chain joins TRBV6-1 to TRBJ2-6; D is undetermined. Trimming shortened V by 5 bases and J by 0 bases, and 5 bases separated the two germline ends. Germline CDR1 and CDR2: MNHNS and SASEGT. The CDR3 extends over 14 amino acids. The CDR3 here is CASSHDSGANVLTF. The CDR3 coding sequence is TGTGCCAGCAGTCATGACTCTGGGGCCAACGTCCTGACTTTC.

There are a few counts of this clonotype. The chain uses TRBV6-2 or TRBV6-3 and TRBJ1-1; weak D call: TRBD1 (5 bases). Germline assignment: CDR1 MNHEY and CDR2 SVGEGT. The V end lost 0 bases, the J end lost 0 bases, and 17 bases lay between the germline ends. CDR3 length equals 18 residues. The CDR3 sequence is CASSYSFEGGDMNTEAFF. The CDR3 DNA is TGTGCCAGCAGTTACTCGTTTGAGGGAGGGGATATGAACACTGAAGCTTTCTTT.

The chain has TRBV20-1 and TRBJ1-5; 8 bases are a match to TRBD1. J was trimmed by 4 bases and V by 6 bases; bases with no gene match: 8. Germline-derived CDR1 and CDR2 are DFQATT and SNEGSKA (reference sequence). This CDR3 comprises 14 residues. This chain's CDR3 is CSARQGQVNQPQHF. DNA of the CDR3: TGCAGTGCCCGGCAGGGACAGGTGAATCAGCCCCAGCATTTT.